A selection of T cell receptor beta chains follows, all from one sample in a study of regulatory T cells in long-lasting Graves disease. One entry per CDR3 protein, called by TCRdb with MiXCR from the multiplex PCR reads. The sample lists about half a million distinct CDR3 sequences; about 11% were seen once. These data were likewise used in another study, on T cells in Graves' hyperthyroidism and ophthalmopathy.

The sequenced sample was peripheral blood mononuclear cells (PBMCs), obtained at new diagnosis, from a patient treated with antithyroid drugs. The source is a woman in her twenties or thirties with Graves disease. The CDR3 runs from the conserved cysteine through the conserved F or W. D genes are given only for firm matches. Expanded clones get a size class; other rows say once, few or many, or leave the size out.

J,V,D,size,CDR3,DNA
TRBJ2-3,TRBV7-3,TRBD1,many,CASSLGQGPDTQYF,TGTGCCAGCAGCCTAGGACAGGGTCCAGATACGCAGTATTTT
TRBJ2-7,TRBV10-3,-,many,CAIREGGSGEQYF,TGTGCCATCAGGGAGGGAGGTTCGGGCGAGCAGTACTTC
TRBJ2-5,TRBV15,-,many,CATSRGGSQETQYF,TGTGCCACCAGCAGAGGGGGATCTCAAGAGACCCAGTACTTC
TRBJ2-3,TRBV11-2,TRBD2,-,CASSLEFLAGSTDTQYF,TGTGCCAGCAGCTTAGAATTCCTAGCGGGAAGCACAGATACGCAGTATTTT
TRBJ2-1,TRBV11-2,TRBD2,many,CASSSGLAGGSFDEQFF,TGTGCCAGCAGCTCGGGGTTAGCGGGAGGAAGTTTTGATGAGCAGTTCTTC
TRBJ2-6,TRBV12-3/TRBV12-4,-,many,CASTRHSANVLTF,TGTGCCAGCACTCGGCACTCGGCCAACGTCCTGACTTTC
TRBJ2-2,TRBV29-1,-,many,CSVETDNTGELFF,TGCAGCGTTGAGACGGATAACACCGGGGAGCTGTTTTTT
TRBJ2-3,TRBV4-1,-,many,CASSRGPGDTQYF,TGCGCCAGCAGCCGAGGCCCTGGAGATACGCAGTATTTT
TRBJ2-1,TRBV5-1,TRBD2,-,CASSLSGGSFEQFF,TGCGCCAGCAGCTTGTCGGGCGGGAGCTTTGAGCAGTTCTTC
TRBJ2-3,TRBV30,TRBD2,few,CAWSVAGVVADTQYF,TGTGCCTGGAGTGTTGCGGGAGTGGTGGCAGATACGCAGTATTTT
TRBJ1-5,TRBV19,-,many,CASSTGRNNQPQHF,TGTGCCAGTAGTACCGGACGGAACAATCAGCCCCAGCATTTT